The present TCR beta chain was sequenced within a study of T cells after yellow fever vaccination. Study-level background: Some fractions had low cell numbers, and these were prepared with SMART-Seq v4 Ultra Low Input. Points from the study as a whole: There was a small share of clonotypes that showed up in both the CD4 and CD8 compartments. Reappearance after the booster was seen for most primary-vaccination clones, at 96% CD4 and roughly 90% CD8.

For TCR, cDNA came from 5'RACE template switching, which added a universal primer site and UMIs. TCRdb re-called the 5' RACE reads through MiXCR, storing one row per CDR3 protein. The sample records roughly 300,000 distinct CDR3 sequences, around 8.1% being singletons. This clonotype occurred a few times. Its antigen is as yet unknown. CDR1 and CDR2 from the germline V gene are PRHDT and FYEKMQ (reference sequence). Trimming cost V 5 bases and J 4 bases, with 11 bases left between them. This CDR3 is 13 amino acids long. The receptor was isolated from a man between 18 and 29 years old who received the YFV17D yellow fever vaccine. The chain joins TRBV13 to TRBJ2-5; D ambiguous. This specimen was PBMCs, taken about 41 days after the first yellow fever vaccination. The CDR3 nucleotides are TGTGCCAGCAGCCGTCGGACCCGAGAGACCCAGTACTTC. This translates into CASSRRTRETQYF.